Listed below are T cell receptor beta chains from one sample, sequenced in a study of cytomegalovirus exposure and HLA in healthy donors. Produced via immunoSEQ multiplex PCR; TCRdb's table is partial and in-frame only. Seen here are some 55,000 clones, about 79% observed once, and the top ten hold around 1.7%. The sequenced sample was PBMCs. Receptor source: a man aged 40-49 years in good health and CMV-seronegative. Each CDR3 is given with its conserved first and last residue. The D gene is left open where the match is weak. Clone size is not always given. Where it is, it says once, few, many or a class for expanded clones.

>TRBV7-9|TRBJ1-3|15|TRBD1|NA
CASSLSGGFGNTIYF
TGTGCCAGCAGCTTGTCAGGGGGCTTTGGAAACACCATATATTTT
>TRBV5-6|TRBJ1-1|13|NA|NA
CASSFSGDTEAFF
TGTGCCAGCAGCTTTTCAGGGGACACTGAAGCTTTCTTT
>TRBV10-1|TRBJ2-2|14|NA|NA
CASSESLLAGELFF
TGCGCCAGCAGTGAGTCGTTGCTAGCCGGGGAGCTGTTTTTT
>TRBV7-9|TRBJ2-2|13|NA|NA
CASSLSGAGELFF
TGTGCCAGCAGCTTATCAGGGGCCGGGGAGCTGTTTTTT
>TRBV6-1|TRBJ1-2|13|NA|few
CASSPGFGDGYTF
TGTGCCAGCAGTCCGGGGTTCGGTGATGGCTACACCTTC
>TRBV7-9|TRBJ1-2|13|TRBD1|once
CASGNTGAEGYTF
TGTGCCAGCGGAAACACAGGGGCGGAGGGCTACACCTTC
>TRBV28|TRBJ1-1|14|NA|NA
CASSTGLMNTEAFF
TGTGCCAGCAGTACAGGGCTCATGAACACTGAAGCTTTCTTT
>TRBV5-1|TRBJ2-2|14|NA|NA
CASGETGSDGELFF
TGCGCCAGCGGGGAAACAGGGTCTGACGGGGAGCTGTTTTTT
>TRBV27|TRBJ1-1|14|NA|NA
CASSFSGVGTEAFF
TGTGCCAGCAGTTTCTCAGGGGTGGGCACTGAAGCTTTCTTT
>TRBV7-6|TRBJ2-1|17|TRBD2|NA
CASSLGSGASSYNEQFF
TGTGCCAGCAGCTTAGGGAGCGGGGCCAGCTCCTACAATGAGCAGTTCTTC
>TRBV9|TRBJ1-1|13|NA|NA
CASSPTGGTEAFF
TGTGCCAGCAGCCCCACGGGGGGAACTGAAGCTTTCTTT
>TRBV4-1|TRBJ2-1|15|TRBD2|NA
CASSQLAGRDNEQFF
TGCGCCAGCAGCCAACTAGCGGGGAGAGACAATGAGCAGTTCTTC
>TRBV6-5|TRBJ2-1|12|TRBD2|NA
CATRGAQNEQFF
TGTGCCACGCGGGGGGCCCAAAATGAGCAGTTCTTC
>TRBV29-1|TRBJ1-1|11|NA|NA
CSARVGPEAFF
TGCAGCGCACGTGTGGGCCCTGAAGCTTTCTTT
>TRBV19|TRBJ1-6|15|NA|NA
CASSISSAGDSPLHF
TGTGCCAGTAGTATTAGTTCGGCAGGGGACTCACCCCTCCACTTT
>TRBV5-4|TRBJ2-5|15|TRBD2|NA
CASSGGDYSQETQYF
TGTGCCAGCAGCGGAGGGGACTACTCCCAAGAGACCCAGTACTTC
>TRBV19|TRBJ2-1|14|TRBD1|NA
CASSGTGGRGEQFF
TGTGCCAGTAGTGGGACAGGGGGCAGAGGGGAGCAGTTCTTC
>TRBV5-1|TRBJ2-3|16|TRBD1|NA
CASSLGGQGLTDTQYF
TGCGCCAGCAGCTTGGGGGGACAGGGGTTAACAGATACGCAGTATTTT
>TRBV6-5|TRBJ1-3|13|NA|once
CASSLRGGNTTYF
TGTGCCAGCAGTCTCCGGGGGGGAAACACCACATATTTT
>TRBV4-3|TRBJ1-1|15|TRBD1|NA
CASSQVGQGNTEAFF
TGCGCCAGCAGCCAAGTAGGACAGGGGAACACTGAAGCTTTCTTT
>TRBV15|TRBJ2-3|15|TRBD2|NA
CATSTGGAGGDTQYF
TGTGCCACCAGCACCGGGGGGGCTGGTGGAGATACGCAGTATTTT
>TRBV11-3|TRBJ2-7|15|TRBD2|NA
CASSASGGGSYEQYF
TGTGCCAGCAGCGCTAGTGGGGGGGGGAGTTACGAGCAGTACTTC